This TCR beta chain stems from a study of shared clonotypes between healthy human individuals (dated by TCRdb to 2020 to 2022). Background for the entire study: A few men and two women, aged 18 to 49 years, made up the cohort. The study deeply sequenced blood TCR repertoires of about 5 healthy adults to estimate repertoire size and the extent of clonotype sharing between individuals. Different laboratories and diverse techniques were used to prepare libraries and sequence TCR repertoires, to increase sequencing depth and limit assay-specific biases. For each donor, three plates each were used for CD4 naive and CD4 memory, two plates were used for CD8 naive, and one plate was used for CD8 memory. Per donor, leukapheresis produced somewhere between about 0.8 and 9.5 billion PBMCs. General conclusions and limits of the study: Pairwise subsampling led to the expectation that sequencing depth would affect the degree of clonotype sharing among donors. Clonotypes shared by all four sorted-subset donors showed higher generation probabilities than non-shared clonotypes. Across several donors, approximately 4.6% of naive CD4, approximately 4% of naive CD8, about 2% of memory CD4, and under 0.45% of memory CD8 clonotypes were shared. Rarefaction of sorted-subset datasets indicated incomplete sequencing despite the large sequencing depth. The genetic and exposure-history diversity represented was limited by the small number of donors. Sampling was restricted to blood, and TCR repertoires in tissue are likely to differ from TCR repertoires in blood. Naive subsets generally had larger estimated clonotype richness than memory subsets did.

The CDR1 and CDR2 encoded by the germline V gene (reference sequence) are MNHNY and SVGAGI. V is shortened by 2 bases, J by 8 bases, and the region joining them spans 9 bases. The CDR3 spans 12 residues, from the cysteine through the phenylalanine. Only the CDR3 region is kept as DNA, spanning 36 bases read in frame from base 1. As regards this clone: Its antigen remains unidentified. The input lacks base qualities; no much larger clone sits a single base away.

TCR CDR3 regions were amplified from genomic DNA by multiplex PCR using the deep immunoSEQ assay. Genomic DNA extracted from each cell subset was distributed evenly over all wells of several immunoSEQ 96-well plates, and each plate served as one replicate. Each replicate PCR for sorted subsets received about 0.2 ug genomic DNA, equal to roughly 33,000 T cell genomes. Purified libraries were quantified with a Qubit 3.0 fluorometer, sized on a Bioanalyzer 2100, and re-quantified with the KAPA Library Quantification kit. Each immunoSEQ 96-well plate was sequenced on its own single-read 150-cycle Illumina NextSeq 550 flow cell. In the authors' own workflow: Because only junctional sequences without quality scores were contained in the immunoSEQ output, filtering matching that applied to full-length reads could not be performed. To assign V/J genes and CDR3, sequences were annotated using PyIR, a Python wrapper for IgBLAST v1.9, with IMGT germline references. Any read was removed if the V/J assignment was weak (E-value above 1e-6), the CDR3 was missing, or the read contained stop codons, out-of-frame junctions, or ambiguous translated residues. V3J clonotypes were defined as sequences sharing an identical inferred V gene, J gene, and CDR3 amino acid sequence. The percentage overlap between two repertoires was calculated by dividing the number of shared unique clonotypes by the size of the smaller repertoire. Richness of each repertoire was evaluated using RTK rarefaction, the Chao1 estimator, and Recon v2.1 estimates of unobserved clonotypes. For all TCRbeta clonotypes obtained by the gDNA method from a few donors, generation probabilities were computed with OLGA. The table was pulled from immuneACCESS by TCRdb, which kept in-frame rearrangements only. Such tables lose some clones; where checked, under half of the loss comes from unresolved V genes, and the rest has no known cause. V and J calls and clone size follow that table, whereas D and trimming were derived from the DNA. In all, the sample holds about 2.5 million clones, and about nine tenths of those were seen once. 0.37% of the sample belongs to the ten largest clones.

The donors were healthy, HIV-negative adults with no recently reported acute infections or vaccinations. Every donor was a Caucasian adult residing in Nashville, Tennessee, USA. CD4+ T cells were enriched by magnetic negative selection, after which naive cells were positively selected on CD45RA and the negative fraction was taken as the memory subset. Blood was collected by leukapheresis, and PBMCs were isolated by Ficoll-Histopaque density gradient centrifugation and then cryopreserved in liquid nitrogen vapor phase. Analytical flow cytometry was used to check the purity and quantity of each magnetically sorted T cell population. Genomic DNA was isolated from every sorted fraction and measured by UV absorbance on a Nanodrop 2000c.

The source of this sequence is a man between 18 and 35 years old in good health. Some clones in this sample may be carry-over from other donors' samples. Source material: naive CD4+ T cells from PBMCs. The label giving this sample's cell subset or site can be read as: CD45RA+ positively selected. The chain joins TRBV6-6 to TRBJ1-2; no D segment can be confidently identified. The DNA is TGTGCCAGCAGTTACCTCGGGTACGGCTACACCTTC. This codes for CASSYLGYGYTF.